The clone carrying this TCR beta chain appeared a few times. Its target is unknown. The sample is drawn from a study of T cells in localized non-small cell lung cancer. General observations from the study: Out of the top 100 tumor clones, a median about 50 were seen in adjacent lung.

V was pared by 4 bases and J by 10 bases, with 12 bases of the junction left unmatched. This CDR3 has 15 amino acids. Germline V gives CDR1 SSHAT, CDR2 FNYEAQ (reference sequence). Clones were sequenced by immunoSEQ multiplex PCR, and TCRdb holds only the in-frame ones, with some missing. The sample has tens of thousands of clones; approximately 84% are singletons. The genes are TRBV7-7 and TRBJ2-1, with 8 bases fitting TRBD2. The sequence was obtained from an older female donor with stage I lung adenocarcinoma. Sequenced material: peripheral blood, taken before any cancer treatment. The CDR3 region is CASSSDPRGGSEQFF. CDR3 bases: TGTGCCAGCAGCTCGGACCCCCGCGGGGGGTCGGAGCAGTTCTTC.